The 20 T cell receptor beta chains given below trace back to one sample, sequenced in a study of spatial heterogeneity in lung cancer. The study, taken as a whole, reports: In tumors, expanded intratumoral alpha and beta TCR counts tracked mutation counts.

This sample's time point: sample taken at primary tumor resection. TCRdb reprocessed the 5' RACE reads with MiXCR, giving one entry per CDR3 protein. This table holds approximately 3,500 distinct CDR3 sequences, about 27% found once. The antigens of these receptors remain unknown. The sequencing here drew on lung tumor tissue, taken at surgery. These receptors were collected from a male donor with early-stage non-small cell lung cancer.

This clonotype is deemed medium-sized. A library prepared for alpha chains yielded this beta chain as an off-target read; its size is of little meaning. The CDR3 nucleotides are TGTGCCAGCAGCCGAGGACAGGGGTTTTTCGCTTTCTTT. Translation: CASSRGQGFFAFF. The genes are TRBV7-9 and TRBJ1-1; 9 bases agree with TRBD1. Losses at the gene ends were 5 bases for V and 11 bases for J; bases not matched to a gene: 9. The length of the CDR3 is 13 residues. CDR1 is SEHNR, CDR2 FQNEAQ, per germline (reference sequence).

Worth noting for this clonotype: This beta chain slipped into a library made for alpha chains as a stray read, so its size is not meaningful. This chain connects TRBV12-3 or TRBV12-4 to TRBJ1-3, with 11 nucleotides matching TRBD1. This CDR3 comprises 16 residues. The junction had 5 bases not matched to a gene; V was cut back by 3 bases and J by 4 bases. DNA of the CDR3: TGTGCCAGCAGTTTCTCAGGACAGGGGGCAGGAAACACCATATATTTT. This encodes CASSFSGQGAGNTIYF.

Concerning this clonotype itself: This beta chain is an off-target read within a library intended for alpha chains, so its frequency means little. V is TRBV4-1 and J is TRBJ2-7; D may be TRBD1 or TRBD2 (5 bases each). This CDR3 is built from 16 residues. V was clipped by 4 bases and J by 1 base, with 17 bases between them. Germline CDR1 and CDR2: MGHRA and YSYEKL. This CDR3 is CASSLTPGTQSYEQYF. CDR3 coding DNA: TGCGCCAGCAGCCTTACGCCCGGGACGCAATCCTACGAGCAGTACTTC.

This clonotype was counted many times. The library was built for alpha chains, so this beta chain is an off-target read and its size means little. The chain links TRBV28 to TRBJ1-1; D is possibly TRBD1 (5 bases). This CDR3 comprises 16 residues. Germline CDR1 is MDHEN and CDR2 is SYDVKM. Trimming left V 5 bases short and J 0 bases short, with 16 bases between. In DNA form, the CDR3 reads TGTGCCAGCAGTGGGTTCCGGGGGGTTATGAACACTGAAGCTTTCTTT. It is translated as CASSGFRGVMNTEAFF. Drawing the rest from reference TRBV28 and TRBJ1-1, the complete variable domain is DVKVTQSSRYLVKRTGEKVFLECVQDMDHENMFWYRQDPGLGLRLIYFSYDVKMKEKGDIPEGYSVSREKKERFSLILESASTNQTSMYLCASSGFRGVMNTEAFFGQGTRLTVV.

There are a few counts of this clonotype. The library was built for alpha chains, so this beta chain is an off-target read and its size means little. The chain uses TRBV29-1 and TRBJ2-3, with 14 positions matching TRBD2. Germline V gives CDR1 SQVTM, CDR2 ANQGSEA. The CDR3 is made up of 15 amino acids. V was clipped by 3 bases and J by 5 bases; unmatched bases: 4. The CDR3, as DNA: TGCAGCGTTGAGGGACTAGCGGGAGAACTAGATACGCAGTATTTT. Residues: CSVEGLAGELDTQYF.

In its sample, this clonotype ranks as medium-sized. Little can be read into the size of this beta chain, an off-target read in a library designed for alpha chains. The chain employs TRBV11-3 and TRBJ2-1, with D possibly matching TRBD2 (6 bases). The CDR3 spans 15 residues. The germline CDR1 and CDR2 sequences are SGHNT and YENEEA. Trimming cost V 5 bases and J 4 bases, with 15 bases left between them. This chain's CDR3 is CASSLRDSRYNEQFF. The CDR3 coding sequence is TGTGCCAGCAGCCTCCGGGACTCCCGATACAATGAGCAGTTCTTC.

Concerning this clonotype itself: A read error may account for a junction end that differs from germline. Because the library targeted alpha chains, this beta chain is an off-target read whose size means little. V and J are TRBV18 and TRBJ1-1; no firm D call. The germline CDR1 and CDR2 sequences are KGHSH and LQKENI. The CDR3 totals 13 residues. The CDR3 protein is CASSPKLEEIGIF. The CDR3 DNA reads as TGTGCAAGCTCACCGAAGTTGGAGGAAATTGGTATTTTT.

This clonotype has at least ten counts. This beta chain is a stray read from a library made for alpha chains; its abundance is not meaningful. The J gene is TRBJ2-5, the V gene TRBV20-1, with 9 positions matching TRBD2. The CDR3 covers 16 residues. Germline loops: CDR1 DFQATT, CDR2 SNEGSKA (reference sequence). V shed 0 bases and J 1 base; nucleotides not matched to a gene: 6. CDR3 region: CSARDYTSGLQETQYF. DNA of the CDR3: TGCAGTGCTAGAGATTACACTAGCGGGCTCCAAGAGACCCAGTACTTC.

With regard to this clonotype: This beta chain is an unintended read in a library built for alpha chains; its size means little. V usage is TRBV28 and J usage is TRBJ1-2; D possibly corresponds to TRBD1 (6 bases). CDR3 length: 15 residues. The germline V and J ends were trimmed by 6 bases and 2 bases, with 16 bases remaining between them. The germline gives CDR1 MDHEN, CDR2 SYDVKM. The CDR3: CASRIRGYRNYGYTF. Written as DNA, the CDR3 is TGTGCCAGCAGGATTAGGGGGTATCGAAACTATGGCTACACCTTC.

As to this clonotype: A library prepared for alpha chains yielded this beta chain as an off-target read; its size is of little meaning. The rearrangement links TRBV12-3 or TRBV12-4 to TRBJ2-3; D is possibly TRBD1 (6 bases). This CDR3 is 15 amino acids long. With 10 bases removed from V and 3 bases from J, the gap between germline ends came to 20 bases. This chain's CDR3 is CATRQAIGHTDTQYF. DNA of the CDR3: TGTGCCACGAGACAGGCCATAGGTCATACAGATACGCAGTATTTT.

Judged by abundance, this clonotype is medium-sized (0.01 to 0.1%). This beta chain is off target for a library built for alpha chains, so its abundance means little. The chain is built from TRBV12-3 or TRBV12-4 and TRBJ2-2; the D call may be TRBD1 or TRBD2 (5 bases each). The CDR3 has 17 amino acids. V was trimmed by 2 bases and J by 3 bases, leaving 16 bases between them. This chain's CDR3 is CASSLTGRGLYTGELFF. CDR3 bases: TGTGCCAGCAGTTTAACGGGGCGAGGCCTGTACACCGGGGAGCTGTTTTTT.

Points on this clonotype: This beta chain turned up in a library designed for alpha chains; as an off-target read, its abundance says little. This chain connects TRBV6-2 or TRBV6-3 to TRBJ2-1, with a weak D call TRBD1 (6 bases). The V and J ends lost 6 bases and 0 bases respectively, with 15 bases between them. Germline CDR1 is MNHEY and CDR2 is SVGEGT. The CDR3 contains 16 residues. In DNA form, the CDR3 reads TGTGCCAGCAGGGTAGAGGGACATAGCTCCTACAATGAGCAGTTCTTC. This codes for CASRVEGHSSYNEQFF.

About this clonotype: A library prepared for alpha chains yielded this beta chain as an off-target read; its size is of little meaning. CDR3 region: CASSQGPTGSGSNQPQHF. The DNA of the CDR3 is TGCGCCAGCAGCCAAGGTCCGACGGGGAGCGGTAGCAATCAGCCCCAGCATTTT. This chain joins TRBV4-1 and TRBJ1-5; D ambiguous. The CDR3 is made up of 18 amino acids. V dropped 1 base and J dropped 0 bases, with 16 bases sitting between them. Germline V CDR1 and CDR2: MGHRA, YSYEKL.

This clonotype ranks as medium-sized. This beta chain lies outside the target of a library built for alpha chains; its clone size means little. The V call is TRBV5-5, the J call TRBJ1-6; D might be TRBD1 (5 bases). The germline V gene encodes CDR1 SGHKS and CDR2 YYEKEE (reference sequence). The CDR3 contains 16 residues. Trimming stripped 0 bases from V and 9 bases from J, with 16 bases between. The CDR3 protein is CASSLAGTRGPSPLHF. CDR3 nucleotides: TGTGCCAGCAGCTTGGCTGGGACCCGTGGGCCTTCACCCCTCCACTTT.

At least ten counts were recorded for this clonotype. This beta chain turned up in a library designed for alpha chains; as an off-target read, its abundance says little. The genes are TRBV7-2 and TRBJ1-4, with D possibly TRBD1 on 6 matching bases. Trimming removed 1 base from V and 7 bases from J, with 13 bases in between. Germline lookup yields CDR1 SGHTA and CDR2 FQGNSA. The CDR3 sequence is 15 residues long. The CDR3 nucleotides are TGTGCCAGCAGCTTAGGAGCAGGGGTCGGTGAAAAACTGTTTTTT. This encodes CASSLGAGVGEKLFF.

Within the sample, this clonotype is large (0.1 to 1%). Because the library targeted alpha chains, this beta chain is an off-target read whose size means little. This chain uses TRBV7-2 with TRBJ2-5; 8 nucleotides match TRBD2. Germline CDR1 and CDR2: SGHTA and FQGNSA. This CDR3 is built from 17 residues. V shed 5 bases, J shed 4 bases, and the junction held 15 bases outside the gene matches. Here the CDR3 DNA reads TGTGCCAGCAGCCGTACTTGGAGCGGGGGACTCCCAGAGACCCAGTACTTC. This gives the protein CASSRTWSGGLPETQYF.

To note about this clonotype: This beta chain is a stray read from a library made for alpha chains; its abundance is not meaningful. V usage is TRBV13 and J usage is TRBJ1-1; D unresolved. V gave up 2 bases and J gave up 3 bases, with 4 bases separating them. This CDR3 is built from 12 residues. Germline V CDR1 and CDR2: PRHDT, FYEKMQ (reference sequence). The CDR3 region has the DNA TGTGCCAGCAGCTTACTTCACACTGAAGCTTTCTTT. It codes for CASSLLHTEAFF.

A note on this clonotype: Found in a library prepared for alpha chains, this beta chain is an off-target read, and its abundance has little meaning. The rearrangement uses TRBV28 and TRBJ2-2, with D unresolved. The CDR3 contains 13 residues. Germline assignment: CDR1 MDHEN and CDR2 SYDVKM. The V end lost 3 bases, the J end lost 0 bases, and 2 bases lay between the germline ends. The chain's CDR3 is CASSFSNTGELFF. In DNA, the CDR3 is TGTGCCAGCAGTTTTTCGAACACCGGGGAGCTGTTTTTT.

Concerning this clonotype: Little can be read into the size of this beta chain, an off-target read in a library designed for alpha chains. The V and J genes are TRBV9 and TRBJ2-2, with D possibly TRBD1 on 6 matching bases. Germline V CDR1 and CDR2: SGDLS, YYNGEE. Trimming took 1 base from V and 3 from J, leaving 13 bases between them. This CDR3 spans 16 amino acids. CDR3 DNA: TGTGCCAGCAGCGTATCAAAGGACAGTCACACCGGGGAGCTGTTTTTT. Translating it yields CASSVSKDSHTGELFF.

By share, this clonotype counts as medium-sized. Little can be read into the size of this beta chain, an off-target read in a library designed for alpha chains. This sequence joins TRBV14 and TRBJ2-1; D is possibly TRBD2 (5 bases). The V end lost 4 bases, the J end lost 9 bases, and 19 bases lay between the germline ends. Germline V CDR1 and CDR2: SGHDN, FVKESK. The CDR3 runs to 15 residues. CDR3 amino acids: CASSPLRVASFEQFF. In DNA form, the CDR3 reads TGTGCCAGCAGCCCCCTGAGGGTAGCCTCATTTGAGCAGTTCTTC. Combining the CDR3 with reference TRBV14 and TRBJ2-1 gives the whole variable domain EAGVTQFPSHSVIEKGQTVTLRCDPISGHDNLYWYRRVMGKEIKFLLHFVKESKQDESGMPNNRFLAERTGGTYSTLKVQPAELEDSGVYFCASSPLRVASFEQFFGPGTRLTVL.